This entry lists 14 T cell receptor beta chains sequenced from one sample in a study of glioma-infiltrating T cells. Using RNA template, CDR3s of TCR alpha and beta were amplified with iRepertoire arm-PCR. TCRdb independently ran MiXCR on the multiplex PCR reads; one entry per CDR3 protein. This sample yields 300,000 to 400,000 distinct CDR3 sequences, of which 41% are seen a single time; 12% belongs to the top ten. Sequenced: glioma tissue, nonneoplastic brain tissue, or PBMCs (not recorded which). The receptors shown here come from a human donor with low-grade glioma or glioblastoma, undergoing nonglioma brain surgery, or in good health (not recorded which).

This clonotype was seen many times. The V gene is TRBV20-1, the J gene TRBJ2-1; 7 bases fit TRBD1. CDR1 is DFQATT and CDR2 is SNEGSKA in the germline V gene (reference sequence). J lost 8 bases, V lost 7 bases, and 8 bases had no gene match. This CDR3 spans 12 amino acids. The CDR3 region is CSVQGNRDEQFF. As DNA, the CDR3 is TGCAGTGTACAGGGGAACAGGGATGAGCAGTTCTTC.

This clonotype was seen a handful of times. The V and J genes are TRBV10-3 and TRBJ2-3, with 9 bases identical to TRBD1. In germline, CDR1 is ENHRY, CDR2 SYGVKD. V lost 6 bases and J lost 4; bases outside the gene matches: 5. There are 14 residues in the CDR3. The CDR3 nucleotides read TGTGCCATCAGGAGGGACAGGGAACCAGATACGCAGTATTTT. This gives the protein CAIRRDREPDTQYF.

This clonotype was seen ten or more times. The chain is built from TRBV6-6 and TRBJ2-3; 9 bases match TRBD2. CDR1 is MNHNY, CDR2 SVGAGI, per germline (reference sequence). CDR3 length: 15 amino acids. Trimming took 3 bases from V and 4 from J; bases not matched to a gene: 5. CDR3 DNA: TGTGCCAGCAGTTATTCTAGCGGGAACCCAGATACGCAGTATTTT. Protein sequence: CASSYSSGNPDTQYF.

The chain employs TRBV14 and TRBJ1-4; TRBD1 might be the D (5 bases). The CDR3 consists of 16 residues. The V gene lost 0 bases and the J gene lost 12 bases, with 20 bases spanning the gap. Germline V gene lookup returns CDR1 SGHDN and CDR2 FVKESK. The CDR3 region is CASSQDLWGTRVELFF. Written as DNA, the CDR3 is TGTGCCAGCAGCCAAGATCTTTGGGGGACCAGAGTGGAACTGTTTTTT.

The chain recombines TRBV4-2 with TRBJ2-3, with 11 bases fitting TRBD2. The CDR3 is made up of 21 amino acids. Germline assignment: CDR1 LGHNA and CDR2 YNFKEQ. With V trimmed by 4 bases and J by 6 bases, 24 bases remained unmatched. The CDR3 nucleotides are TGTGCCAGCAGCCTATGGGTACCGGCGGGGACTAGCGGAACGGGTGGGGATACGCAGTATTTT. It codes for CASSLWVPAGTSGTGGDTQYF.

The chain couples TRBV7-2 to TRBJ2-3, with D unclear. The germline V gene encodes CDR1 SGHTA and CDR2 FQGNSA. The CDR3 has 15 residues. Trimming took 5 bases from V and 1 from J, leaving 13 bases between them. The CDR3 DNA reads TGTGCCAGCAGCCGACGCAGGTTGGGCACAGATACGCAGTATTTT. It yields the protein CASSRRRLGTDTQYF.

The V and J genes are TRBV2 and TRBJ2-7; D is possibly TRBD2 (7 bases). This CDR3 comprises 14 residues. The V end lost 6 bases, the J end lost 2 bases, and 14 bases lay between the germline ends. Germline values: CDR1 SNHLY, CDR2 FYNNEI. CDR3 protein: CASRGRGGPYEQYF. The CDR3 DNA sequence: TGTGCCAGCAGAGGCCGCGGGGGCCCCTACGAGCAGTACTTC.

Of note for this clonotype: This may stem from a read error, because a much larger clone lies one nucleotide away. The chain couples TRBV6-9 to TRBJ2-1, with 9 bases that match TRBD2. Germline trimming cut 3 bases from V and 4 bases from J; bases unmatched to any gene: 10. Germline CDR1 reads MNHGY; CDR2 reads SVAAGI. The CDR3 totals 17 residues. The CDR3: CASSYNPSGNLYNEQFF. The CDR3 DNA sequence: TGTGCCAGCAGTTACAACCCTAGCGGGAATTTGTACAATGAGCAGTTCTTC.

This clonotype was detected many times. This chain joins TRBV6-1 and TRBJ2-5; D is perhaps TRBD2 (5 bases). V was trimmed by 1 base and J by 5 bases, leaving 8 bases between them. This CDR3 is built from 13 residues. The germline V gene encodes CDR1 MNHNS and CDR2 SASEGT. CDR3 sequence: CASSEGPGETQYF. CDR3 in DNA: TGTGCCAGCAGTGAAGGGCCGGGGGAGACCCAGTACTTC.

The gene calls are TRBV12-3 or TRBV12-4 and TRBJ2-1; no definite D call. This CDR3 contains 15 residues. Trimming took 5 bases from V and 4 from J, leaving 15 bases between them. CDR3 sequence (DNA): TGTGCCAGCAGTGCCGCCATAGGGCCTTACAATGAGCAGTTCTTC. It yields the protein CASSAAIGPYNEQFF.

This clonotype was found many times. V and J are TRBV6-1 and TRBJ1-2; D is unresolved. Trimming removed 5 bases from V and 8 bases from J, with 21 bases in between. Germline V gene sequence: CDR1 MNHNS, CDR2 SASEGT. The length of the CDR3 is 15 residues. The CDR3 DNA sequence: TGTGCCAGCAGTCCTTTCGGTACCGTGGTCTGGGGCTACACCTTC. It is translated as CASSPFGTVVWGYTF.

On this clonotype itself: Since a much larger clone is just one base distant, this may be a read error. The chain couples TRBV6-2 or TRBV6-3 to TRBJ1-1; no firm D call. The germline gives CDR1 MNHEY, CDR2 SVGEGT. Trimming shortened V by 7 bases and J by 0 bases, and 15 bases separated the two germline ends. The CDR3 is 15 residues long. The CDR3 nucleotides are TGTGCCAGCAATTCCGCAAACAGAGTGAACACTGAAGCTTTCTTT. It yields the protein CASNSANRVNTEAFF.

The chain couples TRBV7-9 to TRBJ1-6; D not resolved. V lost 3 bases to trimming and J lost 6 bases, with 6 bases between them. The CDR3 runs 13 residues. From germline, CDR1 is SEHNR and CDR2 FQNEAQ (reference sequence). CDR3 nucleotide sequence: TGTGCCAGCAGCTTGGGGTTTAATTCACCCCTCCACTTT. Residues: CASSLGFNSPLHF.

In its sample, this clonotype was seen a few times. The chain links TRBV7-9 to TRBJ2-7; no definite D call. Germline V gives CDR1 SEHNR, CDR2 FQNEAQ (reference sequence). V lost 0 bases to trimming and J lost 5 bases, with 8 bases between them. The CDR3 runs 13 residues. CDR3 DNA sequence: TGTGCCAGCAGCTTAGCGGTACGGAACGAGCAGTACTTC. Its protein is CASSLAVRNEQYF. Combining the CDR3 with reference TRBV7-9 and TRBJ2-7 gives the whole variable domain DTGVSQNPRHKITKRGQNVTFRCDPISEHNRLYWYRQTLGQGPEFLTYFQNEAQLEKSRLLSDRFSAERPKGSFSTLEIQRTEQGDSAMYLCASSLAVRNEQYFGPGTRLTVT.